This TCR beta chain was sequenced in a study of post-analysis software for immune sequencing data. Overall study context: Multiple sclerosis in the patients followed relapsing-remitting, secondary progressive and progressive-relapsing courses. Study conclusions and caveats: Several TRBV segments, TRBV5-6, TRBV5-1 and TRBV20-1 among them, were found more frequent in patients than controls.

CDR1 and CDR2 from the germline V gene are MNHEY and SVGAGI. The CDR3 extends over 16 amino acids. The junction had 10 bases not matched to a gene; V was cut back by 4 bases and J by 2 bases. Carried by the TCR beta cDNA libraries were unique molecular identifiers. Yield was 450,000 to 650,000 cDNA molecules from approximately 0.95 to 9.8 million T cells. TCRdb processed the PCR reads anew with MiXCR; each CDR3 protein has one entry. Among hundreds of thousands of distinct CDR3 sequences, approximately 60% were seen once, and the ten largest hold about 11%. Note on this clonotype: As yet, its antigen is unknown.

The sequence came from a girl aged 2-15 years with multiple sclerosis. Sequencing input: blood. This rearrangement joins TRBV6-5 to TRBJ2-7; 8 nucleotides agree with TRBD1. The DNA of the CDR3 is TGTGCCAGCAGTTTTTTCGGACAGGGAAGGGCCTACGAGCAGTACTTC. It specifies CASSFFGQGRAYEQYF.